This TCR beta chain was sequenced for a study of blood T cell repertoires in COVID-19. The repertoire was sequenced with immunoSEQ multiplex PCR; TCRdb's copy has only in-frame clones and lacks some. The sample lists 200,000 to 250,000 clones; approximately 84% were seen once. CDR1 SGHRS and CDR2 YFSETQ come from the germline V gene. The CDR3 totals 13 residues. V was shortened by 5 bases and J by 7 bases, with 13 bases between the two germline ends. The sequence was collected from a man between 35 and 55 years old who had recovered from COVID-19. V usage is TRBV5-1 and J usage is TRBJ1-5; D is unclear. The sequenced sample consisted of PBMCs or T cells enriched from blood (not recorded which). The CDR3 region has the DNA TGCGCCAGCAGTGGGGAGGGCGGACAGCCCCAGCATTTT. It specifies CASSGEGGQPQHF. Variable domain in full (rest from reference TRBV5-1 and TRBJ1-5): KAGVTQTPRYLIKTRGQQVTLSCSPISGHRSVSWYQQTPGQGLQFLFEYFSETQRNKGNFPGRFSGRQFSNSRSEMNVSTLELGDSALYLCASSGEGGQPQHFGDGTRLSIL.